The 32 T cell receptor beta chains listed next were all sequenced from one sample in a study of cytomegalovirus exposure and HLA in healthy donors. The PCR employed 60 Vbeta primers together with 13 Jbeta primers. Measured with immunoSEQ multiplex PCR; TCRdb has only the in-frame clones, and not every one. Of about 180,000 clones listed, under 85% are singletons. The sequenced material came from PBMCs. Source of these receptors: a human donor in good health.

This clone came up a few times. V usage is TRBV7-8 and J usage is TRBJ1-4; 8 bases are a match to TRBD1. Germline V CDR1 and CDR2: SGHVS, FQNEAQ. V lost 1 base, J lost 1 base, and 8 bases stayed unmatched. The CDR3 is made up of 18 amino acids. Here the CDR3 reads CASSLGRQGKETNEKLFF. DNA of the CDR3: TGTGCCAGCAGCTTAGGGCGACAGGGGAAGGAAACTAATGAAAAACTGTTTTTT.

The CDR3 sequence: CASSFVGDGSPLHF. The DNA for the CDR3 is TGTGCCAGCAGCTTTGTAGGGGATGGGTCACCCCTCCACTTT. The rearrangement links TRBV5-4 to TRBJ1-6; a possible D gene is TRBD1 (5 bases). CDR1 SGHNT and CDR2 YYREEE come from the germline V gene (reference sequence). The germline V and J ends were trimmed by 2 bases and 10 bases, with 13 bases remaining between them. The CDR3 is made up of 14 amino acids.

V and J are TRBV2 and TRBJ1-6, with D maybe TRBD1 (6 bases). This CDR3 has 17 amino acids. CDR1 is SNHLY and CDR2 is FYNNEI in the germline V gene. With 1 base removed from V and 0 bases from J, the gap between germline ends came to 10 bases. CDR3 protein: CASSEVTGSSYNSPLHF. CDR3 in DNA: TGTGCCAGCAGTGAAGTAACAGGGAGCTCCTATAATTCACCCCTCCACTTT.

This clone was found a few times. V and J are TRBV4-1 and TRBJ2-7, with D perhaps TRBD1 (6 bases). The germline V gene has CDR1 MGHRA and CDR2 YSYEKL. The V and J ends lost 1 base and 6 bases respectively, with 16 bases between them. The CDR3 runs 15 residues. CDR3 in DNA: TGCGCCAGCAGCCAAGCAGCACAGGGTGGGCTCGAGCAGTACTTC. It specifies CASSQAAQGGLEQYF.

In its sample, this clone was seen once. The chain couples TRBV7-6 to TRBJ2-7, with 7 bases that match TRBD2. Germline V gene lookup returns CDR1 SGHVS and CDR2 FNYEAQ. Germline trimming cut 4 bases from V and 3 bases from J; bases unmatched to any gene: 12. The CDR3 contains 16 residues. CDR3 region: CASSSEGGEGGYEQYF. The CDR3 region has the DNA TGTGCCAGCAGCTCCGAAGGAGGGGAGGGTGGCTACGAGCAGTACTTC.

The chain is built from TRBV7-2 and TRBJ2-7; 12 nucleotides match TRBD1. The CDR3 totals 17 residues. After removal of 3 bases from V and 3 bases from J, the junction contained 9 bases not matched to a gene. Germline CDR1 reads SGHTA; CDR2 reads FQGNSA. CDR3 sequence (DNA): TGTGCCAGCAGCTTGGGGACAGGGGGCTCTATTAGCTACGAGCAGTACTTC. As protein: CASSLGTGGSISYEQYF.

J is TRBJ1-5 and V is TRBV19, with D perhaps TRBD1 (6 bases). V gave up 3 bases and J gave up 7 bases, with 13 bases separating them. The CDR3 totals 14 residues. CDR1 and CDR2 (germline): LNHDA, SQIVND (reference sequence). The chain's CDR3 is CASSMAQGNQPQHF. DNA of the CDR3: TGTGCCAGTAGTATGGCGCAGGGGAACCAGCCCCAGCATTTT.

This chain joins TRBV7-9 and TRBJ2-7, with a weak D call TRBD1 (6 bases). Germline-derived CDR1 and CDR2 are SEHNR and FQNEAQ (reference sequence). The CDR3 totals 14 residues. Trimming took off 1 base at V and 2 bases at J, with 9 bases between the two ends. In DNA, the CDR3 is TGTGCCAGCAGCTTAGACACAGGGACCTACGAGCAGTACTTC. Protein product: CASSLDTGTYEQYF.

This clone has a handful of counts. This CDR3 is CASSSYRGTEAFF. The CDR3 DNA is TGTGCCAGCAGCTCATACAGGGGCACTGAAGCTTTCTTT. V usage is TRBV5-4 and J usage is TRBJ1-1; 7 nucleotides agree with TRBD1. The CDR3 is 13 residues long. In germline, CDR1 is SGHNT, CDR2 YYREEE (reference sequence). V gave up 3 bases and J gave up 4 bases; unmatched junction bases: 3. The complete variable domain, with remaining parts taken from reference TRBV5-4 and TRBJ1-1, reads ETGVTQSPTHLIKTRGQQVTLRCSSQSGHNTVSWYQQALGQGPQFIFQYYREEENGRGNFPPRFSGLQFPNYSSELNVNALELDDSALYLCASSSYRGTEAFFGQGTRLTVV.

The gene calls are TRBV2 and TRBJ2-5; D may be TRBD1 (5 bases). The J call could be wrong; TRBJ2-7 is a better fit for the DNA end. The CDR3 totals 15 residues. CDR1 is SNHLY, CDR2 FYNNEI, per germline. The CDR3 reads CASSKSRASSYEQYF. CDR3 DNA sequence: TGTGCCAGCAGTAAATCCAGGGCAAGCTCCTACGAGCAGTACTTC.

The chain employs TRBV6-5 and TRBJ1-4; 9 bases line up with TRBD1. Germline V gene data show CDR1 as MNHEY and CDR2 as SVGAGI. The CDR3 runs to 15 residues. J was trimmed by 5 bases and V by 6 bases; bases with no gene match: 7. The CDR3 DNA reads TGTGCCAGCAGGGCCGCACAGGGGGCGAATGAAAAACTGTTTTTT. This sequence encodes CASRAAQGANEKLFF.

The gene calls are TRBV13 and TRBJ2-3; D may be TRBD2 (5 bases). The ends were cut back, 1 base at V and 6 bases at J, with 11 bases in the middle. This CDR3 comprises 14 residues. CDR1 is PRHDT and CDR2 is FYEKMQ in the germline V gene (reference sequence). The CDR3 is CASSLALEDDTQYF. CDR3 DNA sequence: TGTGCCAGCAGCTTAGCACTAGAGGACGATACGCAGTATTTT.

CDR3 loop: CASSRGGVTEAFF. In DNA form, the CDR3 reads TGTGCCAGCAGCCGGGGAGGGGTCACTGAAGCTTTCTTT. This chain connects TRBV13 to TRBJ1-1; D is possibly TRBD1 (5 bases). Germline loops: CDR1 PRHDT, CDR2 FYEKMQ (reference sequence). This CDR3 comprises 13 residues. The ends were cut back, 5 bases at V and 4 bases at J, with 11 bases in the middle.

The V and J genes are TRBV7-2 and TRBJ2-7; 11 nucleotides agree with TRBD1. The germline V gene encodes CDR1 SGHTA and CDR2 FQGNSA. This CDR3 is built from 15 residues. The V gene end was trimmed by 5 bases and the J gene end by 6 bases; junction bases not matched to a gene: 9. CDR3 bases: TGTGCCAGCAGCCGCCTCCGGGACAGGGGGGGCGAGCAGTACTTC. As protein: CASSRLRDRGGEQYF.

This rearrangement joins TRBV5-1 to TRBJ1-2, with 10 bases identical to TRBD1. CDR1 is SGHRS, CDR2 YFSETQ, per germline. The junction had 12 bases not matched to a gene; V was cut back by 4 bases and J by 6 bases. The CDR3 runs to 16 residues. DNA of the CDR3: TGCGCCAGCAGCCAACCACTCGACAGGGGGCAAGATGGCTACACCTTC. The encoded protein is CASSQPLDRGQDGYTF. Full variable domain (missing parts from reference TRBV5-1 and TRBJ1-2): KAGVTQTPRYLIKTRGQQVTLSCSPISGHRSVSWYQQTPGQGLQFLFEYFSETQRNKGNFPGRFSGRQFSNSRSEMNVSTLELGDSALYLCASSQPLDRGQDGYTFGSGTRLTVV.

The chain uses TRBV4-1 and TRBJ2-7, with TRBD2 matching over 12 bases. V trimming: 0 bases; J trimming: 3 bases; junction bases outside the gene matches: 9. The germline V gene has CDR1 MGHRA and CDR2 YSYEKL. The CDR3 has 18 residues. CDR3 DNA sequence: TGCGCCAGCAGCCAAGATGGATCAGGACTAGCGGGGAACTACGAGCAGTACTTC. Translation gives CASSQDGSGLAGNYEQYF.

This clone occurred once. The rearrangement uses TRBV5-1 and TRBJ2-1; D is perhaps TRBD1 (5 bases). This CDR3 comprises 17 residues. V was clipped by 0 bases and J by 6 bases, with 19 bases between them. Germline V lookup: CDR1 SGHRS, CDR2 YFSETQ. This CDR3 is CASSLADGGHLGNEQFF. CDR3 coding DNA: TGCGCCAGCAGCTTGGCCGATGGCGGACACCTCGGCAATGAGCAGTTCTTC.

This clone is a singleton in its sample. The chain joins TRBV19 to TRBJ1-1; no definite D call. The CDR3 sequence is 13 residues long. Deletions cut 3 bases from V and 0 bases from J, with 5 bases between. Per germline, CDR1 LNHDA and CDR2 SQIVND (reference sequence). The CDR3 loop is CASSISLNTEAFF. For the CDR3, the DNA is TGTGCCAGTAGTATCTCTCTGAACACTGAAGCTTTCTTT. The whole variable domain, filled in from reference TRBV19 and TRBJ1-1, reads DGGITQSPKYLFRKEGQNVTLSCEQNLNHDAMYWYRQDPGQGLRLIYYSQIVNDFQKGDIAEGYSVSREKKESFPLTVTSAQKNPTAFYLCASSISLNTEAFFGQGTRLTVV.

The chain couples TRBV7-3 to TRBJ2-1; 11 bases agree with TRBD2. The CDR3 runs to 19 residues. J was trimmed by 0 bases and V by 1 base; bases with no gene match: 8. Germline V gene sequence: CDR1 SGHTA, CDR2 FQGTGA. The CDR3 coding sequence is TGTGCCAGCAGCTTAAGGGCTAGCGGGGGGCCTAGCTCCTACAATGAGCAGTTCTTC. It codes for CASSLRASGGPSSYNEQFF. Combining the CDR3 with reference TRBV7-3 and TRBJ2-1 gives the whole variable domain GAGVSQTPSNKVTEKGKYVELRCDPISGHTALYWYRQSLGQGPEFLIYFQGTGAADDSGLPNDRFFAVRPEGSVSTLKIQRTERGDSAVYLCASSLRASGGPSSYNEQFFGPGTRLTVL.

Comment on this clone: The sample holds other DNA sequences that translate to the same CDR3. This CDR3 reads CASSVAGTGGTEAFF. CDR3 coding DNA: TGTGCCAGCAGCGTAGCGGGTACAGGGGGCACTGAAGCTTTCTTT. The chain carries TRBV9 and TRBJ1-1; 8 bases map to TRBD1. The J segment lost 4 bases and the V segment lost 0 bases, leaving 5 bases of the junction unmatched. This CDR3 contains 15 residues. In germline, CDR1 is SGDLS, CDR2 YYNGEE. The entire variable domain, with the rest obtained from reference TRBV9 and TRBJ1-1, is as follows: DSGVTQTPKHLITATGQRVTLRCSPRSGDLSVYWYQQSLDQGLQFLIQYYNGEERAKGNILERFSAQQFPDLHSELNLSSLELGDSALYFCASSVAGTGGTEAFFGQGTRLTVV.

The rearrangement links TRBV20-1 to TRBJ2-3; D gene uncertain. CDR1 and CDR2 (germline): DFQATT, SNEGSKA (reference sequence). Trimming stripped 4 bases from V and 2 bases from J, with 4 bases between. CDR3 length: 11 residues. As DNA, the CDR3 is TGCAGTGCTACCGTCACAGATACGCAGTATTTT. The encoded protein is CSATVTDTQYF.

CDR3 sequence: CASSFLTSPSTDTQYF. For the CDR3, the DNA is TGTGCCAGCAGCTTTCTAACGAGCCCTAGCACAGATACGCAGTATTTT. The chain uses TRBV5-6 and TRBJ2-3; D unclear. CDR1 is SGHDT and CDR2 is YYEEEE in the germline V gene. V was shortened by 2 bases and J by 0 bases, with 13 bases between the two germline ends. The CDR3 is 16 residues long.

The rearrangement joins TRBV7-2 to TRBJ1-4; D gene uncertain. Trimming cost V 5 bases and J 6 bases, with 16 bases left between them. This CDR3 region has 15 residues. Per the germline V gene, CDR1 is SGHTA and CDR2 is FQGNSA. CDR3 nucleotides: TGTGCCAGCAGCCTGGCCCCGGGGTCCGATGAAAAACTGTTTTTT. This gives the protein CASSLAPGSDEKLFF.

The genes are TRBV15 and TRBJ2-7, with TRBD2 as a possible D gene (5 bases). The CDR3 loop spans 15 amino acids. Germline V CDR1 and CDR2: LNHNV, YYDKDF (reference sequence). Trimming shortened V by 3 bases and J by 7 bases, and 19 bases separated the two germline ends. The CDR3 nucleotides are TGTGCCACCAGCAGTATCCTCCCCGGATCGGGGGAGCAGTACTTC. It encodes CATSSILPGSGEQYF.

The chain is built from TRBV2 and TRBJ2-1; perhaps TRBD1 as D (6 bases). V lost 4 bases to trimming and J lost 6 bases, with 13 bases between them. The CDR3 consists of 14 residues. CDR1 and CDR2 from the germline V gene are SNHLY and FYNNEI. CDR3 in amino acids: CASSGGQGINEQFF. The CDR3, as DNA: TGTGCCAGCAGTGGGGGGCAGGGAATCAATGAGCAGTTCTTC. The variable domain in full, completed from reference TRBV2 and TRBJ2-1, reads EPEVTQTPSHQVTQMGQEVILRCVPISNHLYFYWYRQILGQKVEFLVSFYNNEISEKSEIFDDQFSVERPDGSNFTLKIRSTKLEDSAMYFCASSGGQGINEQFFGPGTRLTVL.

This clone was observed a few times. This sequence joins TRBV7-6 and TRBJ2-2, with D possibly matching TRBD1 (7 bases). This CDR3 has 19 amino acids. V was cut by 5 bases and J by 4 bases, with 26 bases left in between. From germline, CDR1 is SGHVS and CDR2 FNYEAQ. CDR3 region: CASSKLLLGRQGGTGELFF. The CDR3 bases are TGTGCCAGCAGCAAGTTGCTCTTAGGGAGACAGGGAGGCACCGGGGAGCTGTTTTTT.

The gene calls are TRBV15 and TRBJ2-6; 9 positions agree with TRBD1. The V and J ends lost 2 bases and 2 bases, in that order; junction bases with no gene match: 10. The germline gives CDR1 LNHNV, CDR2 YYDKDF (reference sequence). CDR3 length equals 19 residues. CDR3 sequence reads: CATSRTTQGAGTGANVLTF. The CDR3 coding sequence is TGTGCCACCAGCAGAACTACACAGGGGGCGGGCACTGGGGCCAACGTCCTGACTTTC.

The chain links TRBV6-5 to TRBJ2-7; TRBD2 agrees at 7 bases. V was clipped by 5 bases and J by 2 bases; unmatched bases: 3. CDR3 length: 13 residues. Germline V gene sequence: CDR1 MNHEY, CDR2 SVGAGI. CDR3 coding DNA: TGTGCCAGCAGTCCTAGCGGACCCTACGAGCAGTACTTC. Amino acids: CASSPSGPYEQYF.

This clone was picked up one time. The chain is built from TRBV13 and TRBJ2-7; the D is unclear. This CDR3 is built from 15 residues. Germline CDR1 and CDR2: PRHDT and FYEKMQ (reference sequence). Trimming stripped 0 bases from V and 0 bases from J, with 9 bases between. The CDR3 DNA reads TGTGCCAGCAGCTTAGGTCCCGCGAGCTCCTACGAGCAGTACTTC. Residues: CASSLGPASSYEQYF. The full variable domain, with the rest looked up from reference TRBV13 and TRBJ2-7, is AAGVIQSPRHLIKEKRETATLKCYPIPRHDTVYWYQQGPGQDPQFLISFYEKMQSDKGSIPDRFSAQQFSDYHSELNMSSLELGDSALYFCASSLGPASSYEQYFGPGTRLTVT.

The chain couples TRBV4-3 to TRBJ2-3, with 7 bases identical to TRBD2. J lost 0 bases, V lost 1 base, and 4 bases had no gene match. The length of the CDR3 is 16 residues. Germline V gene lookup returns CDR1 LGHNA and CDR2 YSLEER. In DNA, the CDR3 is TGCGCCAGCAGCCAAGGGGGGGGGACTAGCACAGATACGCAGTATTTT. Translated: CASSQGGGTSTDTQYF.

CDR3 sequence reads: CAISGGGNTEAFF. DNA of the CDR3: TGTGCCATCAGTGGAGGGGGGAACACTGAAGCTTTCTTT. The V gene is TRBV10-3, the J gene TRBJ1-1, with D perhaps matching TRBD1 (6 bases). In germline, CDR1 is ENHRY, CDR2 SYGVKD. The CDR3 runs 13 residues. Trimming removed 4 bases from V and 1 base from J, with 7 bases in between.

The chain carries TRBV6-5 and TRBJ1-1; no clear D. Trimming removed 6 bases from V and 8 bases from J, with 10 bases in between. The CDR3 spans 11 residues. The V gene's germline CDR1 is MNHEY and CDR2 SVGAGI. The CDR3: CASSFGREAFF. Written as DNA, the CDR3 is TGTGCCAGCAGCTTCGGGAGGGAAGCTTTCTTT.